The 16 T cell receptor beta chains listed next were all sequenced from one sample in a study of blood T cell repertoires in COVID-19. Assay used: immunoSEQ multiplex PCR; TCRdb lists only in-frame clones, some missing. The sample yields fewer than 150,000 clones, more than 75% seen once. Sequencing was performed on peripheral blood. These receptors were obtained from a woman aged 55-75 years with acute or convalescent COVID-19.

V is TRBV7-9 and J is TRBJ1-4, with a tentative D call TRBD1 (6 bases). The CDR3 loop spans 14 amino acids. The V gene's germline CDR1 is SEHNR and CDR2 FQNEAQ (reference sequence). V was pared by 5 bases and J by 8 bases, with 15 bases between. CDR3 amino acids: CASSQVQGQEKLFF. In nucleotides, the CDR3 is TGTGCCAGCAGCCAAGTACAGGGTCAGGAAAAACTGTTTTTT.

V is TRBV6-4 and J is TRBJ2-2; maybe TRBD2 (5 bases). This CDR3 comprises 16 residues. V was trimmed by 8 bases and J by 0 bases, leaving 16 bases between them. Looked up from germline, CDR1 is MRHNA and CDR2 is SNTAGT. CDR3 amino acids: CASHPSGLSNTGELFF. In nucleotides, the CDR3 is TGTGCCAGCCACCCCAGCGGCCTATCGAACACCGGGGAGCTGTTTTTT.

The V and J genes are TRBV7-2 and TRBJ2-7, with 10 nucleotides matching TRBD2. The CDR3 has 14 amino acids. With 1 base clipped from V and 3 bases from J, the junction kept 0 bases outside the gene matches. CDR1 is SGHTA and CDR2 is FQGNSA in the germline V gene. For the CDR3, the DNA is TGTGCCAGCAGCTTAGGACTAGCGGGCTACGAGCAGTACTTC. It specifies CASSLGLAGYEQYF.

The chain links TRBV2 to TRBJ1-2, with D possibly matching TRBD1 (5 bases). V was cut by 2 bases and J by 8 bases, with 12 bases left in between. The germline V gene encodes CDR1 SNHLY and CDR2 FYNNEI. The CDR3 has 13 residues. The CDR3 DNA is TGTGCCAGCAGTGAAAAGGGGCGGAAAGGCTACACCTTC. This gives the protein CASSEKGRKGYTF.

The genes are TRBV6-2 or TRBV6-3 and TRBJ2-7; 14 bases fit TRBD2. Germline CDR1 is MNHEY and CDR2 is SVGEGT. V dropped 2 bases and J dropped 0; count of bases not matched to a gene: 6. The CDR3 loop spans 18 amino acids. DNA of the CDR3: TGTGCCAGCAGTTACCGGACTAGCGGGAGGTTTAGCTCCTACGAGCAGTACGTC. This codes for CASSYRTSGRFSSYEQYV.

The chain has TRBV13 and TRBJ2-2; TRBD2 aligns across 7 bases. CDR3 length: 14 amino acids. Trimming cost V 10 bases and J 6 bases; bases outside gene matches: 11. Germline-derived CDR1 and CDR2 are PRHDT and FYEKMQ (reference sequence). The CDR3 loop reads CATLAGGKSGELFF. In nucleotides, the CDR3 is TGTGCCACCCTTGCCGGGGGGAAGTCCGGGGAGCTGTTTTTT.

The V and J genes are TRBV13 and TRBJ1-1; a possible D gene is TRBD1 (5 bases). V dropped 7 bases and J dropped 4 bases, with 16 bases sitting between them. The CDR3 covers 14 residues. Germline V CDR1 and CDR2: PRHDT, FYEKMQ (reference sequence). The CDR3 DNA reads TGTGCCAGCACCCTCCACAGGACTAGCACTGAAGCTTTCTTT. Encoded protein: CASTLHRTSTEAFF.

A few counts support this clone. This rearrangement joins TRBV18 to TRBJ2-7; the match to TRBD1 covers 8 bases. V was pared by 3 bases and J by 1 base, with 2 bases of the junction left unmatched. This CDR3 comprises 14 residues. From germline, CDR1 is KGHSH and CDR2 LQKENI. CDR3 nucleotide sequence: TGTGCCAGCTCACCCGACAGGGGATCCTACGAGCAGTACTTC. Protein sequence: CASSPDRGSYEQYF. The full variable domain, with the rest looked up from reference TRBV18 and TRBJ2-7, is NAGVMQNPRHLVRRRGQEARLRCSPMKGHSHVYWYRQLPEEGLKFMVYLQKENIIDESGMPKERFSAEFPKEGPSILRIQQVVRGDSAAYFCASSPDRGSYEQYFGPGTRLTVT.

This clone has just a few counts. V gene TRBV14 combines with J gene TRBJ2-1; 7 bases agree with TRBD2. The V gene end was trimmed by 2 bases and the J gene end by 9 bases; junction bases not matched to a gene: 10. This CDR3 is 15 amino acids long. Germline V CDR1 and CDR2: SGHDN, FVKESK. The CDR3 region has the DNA TGTGCCAGCAGCCAACCTGGACTAGTCAGTCTTGAGCAGTTCTTC. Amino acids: CASSQPGLVSLEQFF. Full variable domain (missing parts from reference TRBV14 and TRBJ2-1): EAGVTQFPSHSVIEKGQTVTLRCDPISGHDNLYWYRRVMGKEIKFLLHFVKESKQDESGMPNNRFLAERTGGTYSTLKVQPAELEDSGVYFCASSQPGLVSLEQFFGPGTRLTVL.

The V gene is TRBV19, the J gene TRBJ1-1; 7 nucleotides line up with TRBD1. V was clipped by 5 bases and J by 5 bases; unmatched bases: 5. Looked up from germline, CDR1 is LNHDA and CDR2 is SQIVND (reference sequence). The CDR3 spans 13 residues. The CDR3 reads CASSATGFTEAFF. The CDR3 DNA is TGTGCCAGTAGTGCGACAGGGTTTACTGAAGCTTTCTTT.

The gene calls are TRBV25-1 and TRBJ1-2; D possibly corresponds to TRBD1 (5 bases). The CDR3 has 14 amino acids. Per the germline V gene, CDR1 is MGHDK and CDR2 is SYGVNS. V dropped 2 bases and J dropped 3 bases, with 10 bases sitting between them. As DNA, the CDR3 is TGTGCCAGCAGTGAACCGGGGGGAGACTATGGCTACACCTTC. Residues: CASSEPGGDYGYTF.

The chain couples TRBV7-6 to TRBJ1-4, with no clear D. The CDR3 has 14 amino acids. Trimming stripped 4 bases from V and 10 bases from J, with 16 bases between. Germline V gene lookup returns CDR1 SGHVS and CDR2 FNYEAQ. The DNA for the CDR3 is TGTGCCAGCAGCTACCGGGGTGAGAATCGAAAACTGTTTTTT. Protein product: CASSYRGENRKLFF.

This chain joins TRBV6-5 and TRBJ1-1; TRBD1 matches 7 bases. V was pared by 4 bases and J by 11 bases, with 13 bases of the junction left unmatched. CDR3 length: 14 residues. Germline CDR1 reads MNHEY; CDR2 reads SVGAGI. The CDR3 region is CASSFDRVLRGAFF. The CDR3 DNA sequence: TGTGCCAGCAGTTTCGACAGGGTCCTGAGGGGGGCTTTCTTT.

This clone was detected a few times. The CDR3 region is CASSLALGSYGYTF. Written as DNA, the CDR3 is TGTGCCAGCAGCTTAGCCCTAGGATCCTATGGCTACACCTTC. The chain uses TRBV7-2 and TRBJ1-2; no clear D gene. Per the germline V gene, CDR1 is SGHTA and CDR2 is FQGNSA. V was trimmed by 0 bases and J by 4 bases, leaving 9 bases between them. The CDR3 loop spans 14 amino acids.

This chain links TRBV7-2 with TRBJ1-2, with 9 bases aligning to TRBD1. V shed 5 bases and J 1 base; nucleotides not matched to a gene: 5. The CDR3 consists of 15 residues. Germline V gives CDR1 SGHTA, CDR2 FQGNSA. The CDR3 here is CASSGQGSINYGYTF. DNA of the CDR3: TGTGCCAGCAGCGGACAGGGGAGCATTAACTATGGCTACACCTTC. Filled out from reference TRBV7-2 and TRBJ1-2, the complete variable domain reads GAGVSQSPSNKVTEKGKDVELRCDPISGHTALYWYRQSLGQGLEFLIYFQGNSAPDKSGLPSDRFSAERTGGSVSTLTIQRTQQEDSAVYLCASSGQGSINYGYTFGSGTRLTVV.

The CDR3 reads CASTPGGGSYEQYF. CDR3 coding DNA: TGTGCCAGCACCCCAGGGGGGGGTTCCTACGAGCAGTACTTC. The V call is TRBV6-2 or TRBV6-3, the J call TRBJ2-7, with D perhaps being TRBD1 or TRBD2 (7 bases each). Trimming pared 7 bases from V and 1 base from J, leaving 14 bases between. Germline V gene data show CDR1 as MNHEY and CDR2 as SVGEGT. This CDR3 has 14 amino acids.